A single sample gave rise to the 27 T cell receptor beta chains below, sequenced in a study of blood T cell repertoires in COVID-19. Sequenced by immunoSEQ multiplex PCR; TCRdb stores in-frame clones only, minus some. Among approximately 99,000 clones listed, about 90% were seen once. The sequenced material came from peripheral blood. These receptors were collected from a human donor in a cohort sampled during active COVID-19.

The rearrangement uses TRBV27 and TRBJ1-2; D not resolved. The CDR3 has 16 residues. V lost 6 bases, J lost 5 bases, and 22 bases lay in between. CDR1 MNHEY and CDR2 SMNVEV come from the germline V gene (reference sequence). In nucleotides, the CDR3 is TGTGCCAGCAGGGAGGGAATCGGCAGAGAGAAATATGGCTACACCTTC. Translated, it gives CASREGIGREKYGYTF.

This sequence joins TRBV4-2 and TRBJ1-3; TRBD1 aligns across 8 bases. Trimming removed 4 bases from V and 3 bases from J; junction bases left unmatched: 8. CDR3 length equals 16 residues. Germline V gene data show CDR1 as LGHNA and CDR2 as YNFKEQ. The CDR3 bases are TGTGCCAGCAGCCCGTTTGAAACAGGGGGTGGAAACACCATATATTTT. It yields the protein CASSPFETGGGNTIYF.

The gene calls are TRBV19 and TRBJ1-1; 7 nucleotides match TRBD1. Germline CDR1 is LNHDA and CDR2 is SQIVND (reference sequence). This CDR3 region has 13 residues. V shed 7 bases and J 3 bases; nucleotides not matched to a gene: 5. The CDR3 loop reads CASNRDSYTEAFF. The CDR3 bases are TGTGCCAGTAACCGGGACAGTTACACTGAAGCTTTCTTT.

The rearrangement joins TRBV4-2 to TRBJ1-1; D remains ambiguous. The CDR3 sequence is 14 residues long. The V end was cut by 1 base, the J end by 1 base, with 7 bases between. Germline values: CDR1 LGHNA, CDR2 YNFKEQ. This CDR3 is CASSQGPGNTEAFF. The DNA for the CDR3 is TGTGCCAGCAGCCAAGGTCCCGGGAACACTGAAGCTTTCTTT.

The gene calls are TRBV27 and TRBJ1-5; D might be TRBD1 (6 bases). The CDR3 runs to 15 residues. V was clipped by 7 bases and J by 1 base, with 14 bases between them. The germline gives CDR1 MNHEY, CDR2 SMNVEV (reference sequence). The CDR3 coding sequence is TGTGCCAGCACCCTCAGAGGGGGAAGCAATCAGCCCCAGCATTTT. Translated: CASTLRGGSNQPQHF.

The chain joins TRBV23-1 to TRBJ1-5, with no clear D. TRBV23-1 is an ORF for which the function is uncertain. V gave up 1 base and J gave up 0 bases, with 13 bases separating them. There are 17 residues in the CDR3. This CDR3 reads CASSQYTRTYSNQPQHF. The CDR3 coding sequence is TGCGCCAGCAGTCAATATACGAGAACCTATAGCAATCAGCCCCAGCATTTT.

The chain recombines TRBV2 with TRBJ1-1; 11 bases are a match to TRBD1. V was pared by 7 bases and J by 1 base, with 11 bases of the junction left unmatched. CDR1 is SNHLY and CDR2 is FYNNEI in the germline V gene. There are 17 residues in the CDR3. In nucleotides, the CDR3 is TGTGCCAGCATGCCGGACGGGACAGGGGGACGGAACACTGAAGCTTTCTTT. Translated: CASMPDGTGGRNTEAFF.

The rearrangement links TRBV20-1 to TRBJ2-5, with 7 positions matching TRBD1. The CDR3 contains 11 residues. CDR1 and CDR2 (germline): DFQATT, SNEGSKA (reference sequence). V lost 4 bases, J lost 5 bases, and 1 base stayed unmatched. Here the CDR3 reads CSAIQGETQYF. The CDR3, as DNA: TGCAGTGCTATACAGGGGGAGACCCAGTACTTC.

This chain joins TRBV7-9 and TRBJ1-1; 9 bases are a match to TRBD1. The CDR3 length is 12 residues. Germline V gene lookup returns CDR1 SEHNR and CDR2 FQNEAQ (reference sequence). Unmatched junction bases numbered 3, after V lost 5 bases and J lost 8 bases. The CDR3 nucleotides are TGTGCCAGCAGCCAGGGACAGGGAGAAGCTTTCTTT. Translating it yields CASSQGQGEAFF. Full variable domain (remainder filled in from reference TRBV7-9 and TRBJ1-1): DTGVSQNPRHKITKRGQNVTFRCDPISEHNRLYWYRQTLGQGPEFLTYFQNEAQLEKSRLLSDRFSAERPKGSFSTLEIQRTEQGDSAMYLCASSQGQGEAFFGQGTRLTVV.

The chain combines TRBV11-2 with TRBJ1-1, with D possibly being TRBD1 (5 bases). Germline values: CDR1 SGHAT, CDR2 FQNNGV. The CDR3 consists of 14 residues. Trimming took 3 bases from V and 2 from J, leaving 10 bases between them. The CDR3 loop reads CASSFTQANTEAFF. Here the CDR3 DNA reads TGTGCCAGCAGCTTCACACAGGCCAACACTGAAGCTTTCTTT.

The chain uses TRBV6-8 and TRBJ2-3; the match to TRBD1 covers 9 bases. CDR3 length: 16 amino acids. Germline CDR1 is MNHGY and CDR2 is SAAAGT. V lost 2 bases and J lost 2; bases outside the gene matches: 5. This CDR3 is CASSYRDRDYTDTQYF. The CDR3 nucleotides read TGTGCCAGCAGTTACAGGGACAGGGACTACACAGATACGCAGTATTTT.

The V and J genes are TRBV27 and TRBJ1-2, with D perhaps matching TRBD1 (5 bases). The V gene lost 5 bases and the J gene lost 6 bases, with 19 bases spanning the gap. Germline lookup yields CDR1 MNHEY and CDR2 SMNVEV (reference sequence). CDR3 length: 15 amino acids. The CDR3 nucleotides are TGTGCCAGCAGTGAACGACGGGGAGGGGTCCATGGCTACACCTTC. Translation gives CASSERRGGVHGYTF.

The chain is built from TRBV27 and TRBJ2-3; TRBD2 matches at 11 bases. The germline CDR1 and CDR2 sequences are MNHEY and SMNVEV (reference sequence). The ends lost 6 bases at V and 5 bases at J; junction bases unmatched: 7. The CDR3 extends over 15 amino acids. CDR3 amino acids: CASRRLAGRVDTQYF. For the CDR3, the DNA is TGTGCCAGCAGGCGACTAGCGGGACGGGTAGATACGCAGTATTTT.

The chain recombines TRBV5-4 with TRBJ1-2, with D perhaps TRBD1 (5 bases). This CDR3 region has 14 residues. Between the trimmed V and J ends, which lost 1 base and 4 bases, there was a span of 11 bases. Per germline, CDR1 SGHNT and CDR2 YYREEE (reference sequence). The DNA of the CDR3 is TGTGCCAGCAGCTTGATGGGGGGAGTCTATGGCTACACCTTC. Translated, it gives CASSLMGGVYGYTF.

This clone was seen once. The chain combines TRBV24-1 with TRBJ2-7, with TRBD2 identical over 7 bases. The CDR3 totals 14 residues. The trim removed 12 bases at V and 2 bases at J, leaving 12 bases unmatched. The germline gives CDR1 KGHDR, CDR2 SFDVKD. CDR3: CAAAGRDYPYEQYF. CDR3 nucleotide sequence: TGTGCCGCCGCCGGACGGGACTATCCCTACGAGCAGTACTTC.

The chain is built from TRBV19 and TRBJ1-1; maybe TRBD1 (6 bases). This CDR3 spans 14 amino acids. V was clipped by 5 bases and J by 0 bases, with 10 bases between them. The germline CDR1 and CDR2 sequences are LNHDA and SQIVND (reference sequence). CDR3: CASSPQGMNTEAFF. CDR3 sequence (DNA): TGTGCCAGTAGTCCCCAGGGGATGAACACTGAAGCTTTCTTT.

This rearrangement joins TRBV5-8 to TRBJ2-1, with 9 bases lining up with TRBD1. This CDR3 has 16 residues. CDR1 is SGHTS and CDR2 is YDEGEE in the germline V gene. Trimming cost V 5 bases and J 2 bases; bases outside gene matches: 8. This CDR3 is CASRRGTGTTYNEQFF. The CDR3 coding sequence is TGTGCCAGCAGAAGAGGGACAGGGACCACCTACAATGAGCAGTTCTTC.

As DNA, the CDR3 is TGCAGCGTCCGAGCCCCGCAGGGGCCCTACGAGCAGTACTTC. It specifies CSVRAPQGPYEQYF. V gene TRBV29-1 combines with J gene TRBJ2-7; D might be TRBD1 (6 bases). CDR3 size: 14 residues. V lost 6 bases, J lost 2 bases, and 17 bases lay in between. Germline V lookup: CDR1 SQVTM, CDR2 ANQGSEA.

This chain connects TRBV27 to TRBJ2-2; D unclear. V was shortened by 3 bases and J by 6 bases, with 5 bases between the two germline ends. Germline V lookup: CDR1 MNHEY, CDR2 SMNVEV (reference sequence). The CDR3 is 12 amino acids. For the CDR3, the DNA is TGTGCCAGCAGTTTTCGTCCCGGGGAGCTGTTTTTT. Its protein is CASSFRPGELFF.

The rearrangement joins TRBV9 to TRBJ1-2, with TRBD1 identical over 7 bases. After removal of 3 bases from V and 7 bases from J, the junction contained 9 bases not matched to a gene. This CDR3 is built from 14 residues. Per the germline V gene, CDR1 is SGDLS and CDR2 is YYNGEE. As DNA, the CDR3 is TGTGCCAGCAGCGGATCACAGGGGTTGAGTGGCTACACCTTC. Translating gives CASSGSQGLSGYTF.

The V gene is TRBV3-1 (or the pseudogene TRBV3-2), the J gene TRBJ1-2; 10 positions agree with TRBD1. Germline lookup yields CDR1 LGHDT and CDR2 YNNKEL (reference sequence). The J segment lost 6 bases and the V segment lost 3 bases, leaving 1 base of the junction unmatched. The CDR3 spans 13 residues. The CDR3 reads CASSQTGGDGYTF. CDR3 in DNA: TGTGCCAGCAGCCAGACAGGGGGCGATGGCTACACCTTC.

The chain joins TRBV27 to TRBJ1-2; a possible D gene is TRBD1 (6 bases). In germline, CDR1 is MNHEY, CDR2 SMNVEV (reference sequence). V was clipped by 2 bases and J by 5 bases, with 12 bases between them. The CDR3 consists of 14 residues. The CDR3 sequence: CASSLAGADYGYTF. The CDR3 region has the DNA TGTGCCAGCAGTTTAGCAGGGGCGGATTATGGCTACACCTTC.

V is TRBV7-2 and J is TRBJ1-5; D gene ambiguous. This CDR3 is built from 13 residues. Germline CDR1 is SGHTA and CDR2 is FQGNSA. V was pared by 3 bases and J by 7 bases, with 10 bases between. The CDR3 sequence is CASSFSYRQPQHF. The CDR3 DNA reads as TGTGCCAGCAGCTTCTCCTATAGACAGCCCCAGCATTTT.

V and J are TRBV7-3 and TRBJ2-5; D possibly corresponds to TRBD1 (6 bases). In germline, CDR1 is SGHTA, CDR2 FQGTGA. The CDR3 is 15 amino acids. The V end was cut by 5 bases, the J end by 1 base, with 14 bases between. CDR3 region: CASSPQTGLQETQYF. Written as DNA, the CDR3 is TGTGCCAGCAGCCCTCAGACAGGTCTCCAAGAGACCCAGTACTTC. The full variable domain, its missing parts supplied by reference TRBV7-3 and TRBJ2-5, is GAGVSQTPSNKVTEKGKYVELRCDPISGHTALYWYRQSLGQGPEFLIYFQGTGAADDSGLPNDRFFAVRPEGSVSTLKIQRTERGDSAVYLCASSPQTGLQETQYFGPGTRLLVL.

Only one count was recorded for this clone. The chain employs TRBV18 and TRBJ1-5, with no clear D. V was cut by 0 bases and J by 4 bases, with 10 bases left in between. The CDR3 length is 15 residues. Germline V gene sequence: CDR1 KGHSH, CDR2 LQKENI. CDR3 region: CASSPPNPGNQPQHF. The CDR3 region has the DNA TGTGCCAGCTCACCACCGAACCCGGGGAATCAGCCCCAGCATTTT.

The sample holds a few counts of this clone. The V gene is TRBV7-6, the J gene TRBJ2-7; 8 nucleotides line up with TRBD2. CDR1 and CDR2 (germline): SGHVS, FNYEAQ. This CDR3 has 15 residues. J was trimmed by 1 base and V by 5 bases; bases with no gene match: 7. The CDR3 region is CASSPQASGSYEQYF. CDR3 bases: TGTGCCAGCAGCCCCCAGGCTAGCGGGTCCTACGAGCAGTACTTC.

The rearrangement links TRBV11-1 to TRBJ2-5; D ambiguous. CDR1 and CDR2 (germline): SGHAT, FQDESV (reference sequence). This CDR3 is built from 14 residues. Trimming stripped 5 bases from V and 5 bases from J, with 15 bases between. This CDR3 is CASSPARPGETQYF. DNA of the CDR3: TGTGCCAGCAGCCCGGCGCGGCCTGGGGAGACCCAGTACTTC.